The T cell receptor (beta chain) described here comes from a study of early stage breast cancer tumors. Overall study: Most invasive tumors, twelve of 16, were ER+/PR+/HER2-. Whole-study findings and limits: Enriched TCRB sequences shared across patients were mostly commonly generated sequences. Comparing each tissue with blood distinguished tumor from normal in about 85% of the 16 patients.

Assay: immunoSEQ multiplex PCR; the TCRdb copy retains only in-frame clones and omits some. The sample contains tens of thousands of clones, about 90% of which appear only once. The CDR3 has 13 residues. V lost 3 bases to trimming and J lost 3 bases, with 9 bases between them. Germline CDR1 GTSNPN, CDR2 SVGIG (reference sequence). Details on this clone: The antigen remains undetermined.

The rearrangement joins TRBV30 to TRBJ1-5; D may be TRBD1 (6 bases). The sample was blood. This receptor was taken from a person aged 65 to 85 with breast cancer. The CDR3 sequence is CAWRDSLNQPQHF. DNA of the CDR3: TGTGCCTGGAGGGACAGCCTCAATCAGCCCCAGCATTTT.